This T cell receptor (beta chain) was profiled in a study of blood T cell repertoires in COVID-19. Across the whole study: Whether acute or convalescent, the COVID-19 samples came from the United States, Italy and Spain.

Trimming removed 6 bases from V and 0 bases from J, with 12 bases in between. The CDR3 extends over 15 amino acids. Germline V gene lookup returns CDR1 MDHEN and CDR2 SYDVKM. This clone appeared once. Per the original data handling: Quantification of nucleated cells was approximated via reference gene primer amplification. The assay was immunoSEQ multiplex PCR, and TCRdb's table has in-frame clones only and misses some. The V and J calls and clone size come from that table; D and trimming were worked out from the DNA. The sample lists approximately 250,000 clones; 75% to 90% were seen once. The sequenced sample consisted of peripheral blood. V and J are TRBV28 and TRBJ1-5, with no clear D. The source is a woman between 65 and 79 years old with COVID-19, enrolled during active disease. The CDR3 spells CASSAVAYSNQPQHF. In DNA form, the CDR3 reads TGTGCCAGCAGCGCCGTGGCTTATAGCAATCAGCCCCAGCATTTT.